This TCR beta chain was sequenced in a study of post-analysis software for immune sequencing data. Study background: Disease courses included relapsing-remitting, secondary progressive and progressive-relapsing multiple sclerosis.

Built from TCR beta cDNA, the libraries had unique molecular identifiers in them. From 1 to 10 million T cells, a few hundred thousand cDNA molecules were obtained. TCRdb re-derived calls from the PCR reads in MiXCR, one entry per CDR3 protein. The sample carries roughly 700,000 distinct CDR3 sequences, 25% to 30% recorded once. The CDR3 is made up of 18 amino acids. Germline V gene data show CDR1 as SGHTA and CDR2 as FQGNSA. V was pared by 5 bases and J by 2 bases, with 22 bases between. Findings of the study overall: F measure grouped same-batch samples tightly together. TRBV segments more frequent in patients than in controls numbered roughly 5 and included TRBV5-6, TRBV5-1 and TRBV20-1. Normalized Chao1 diversity in multiple sclerosis patients fell significantly below that of controls.

As regards this clonotype: Antigen specificity is unknown.

The genes are TRBV7-2 and TRBJ2-1; D uncertain. The specimen sequenced was blood. This clonotype originated in a girl aged 10-17 years with multiple sclerosis. The CDR3, as DNA: TGTGCCAGCAGCACAAGGGTAAGGGTGGGGTACACCTACAATGAGCAGTTCTTC. It translates to CASSTRVRVGYTYNEQFF.